This T cell receptor (beta chain) was identified in a study of cytomegalovirus exposure and HLA in healthy donors. V lost 2 bases and J 7 bases, leaving 12 bases between the germline ends. Per germline, CDR1 SGHKS and CDR2 YYEKEE (reference sequence). The CDR3 covers 14 residues. About this clone itself: Its antigen is unknown.

Study outcomes and limitations: Relative to the approximately 700-donor mean, N-insertions were reportedly fewer in an Asian-associated ancestry cluster in a later analysis.

The PCR employed 60 Vbeta primers together with 13 Jbeta primers. Only in-frame clones appear in the TCRdb table, and some are missing; sequencing was by immunoSEQ multiplex PCR. Of some 190,000 clones listed, under 80% were seen once; the top ten hold roughly 2.5%. This chain uses TRBV5-5 with TRBJ2-2, with TRBD1 as a possible D gene (5 bases). This sequence originates from a woman aged 25 to 39 in good health and CMV-seropositive. Input material: PBMCs. CDR3 bases: TGTGCCAGCAGCTTTCGCCAGGGTATCGGGGAGCTGTTTTTT. Encoded protein: CASSFRQGIGELFF.